This is a list of T cell receptor beta chains from one sample in a study of shared clonotypes between healthy human individuals. Assay: immunoSEQ multiplex PCR; the TCRdb copy retains only in-frame clones and omits some. The profile covers approximately 590,000 clones, with just under 97% appearing a single time and 0.085% to 0.11% taken by the ten largest. The sequencing input was naive CD8+ T cells sorted from blood. Every receptor here comes from a woman in her twenties or thirties in good health. CDR3s include the opening cysteine and the closing phenylalanine or tryptophan. D genes are given only for firm matches. Some rows mark clone size as missing; the rest say once, few, many or name a class of expanded clone.

abundance: .
d_gene: TRBD1
v_gene: TRBV10-2
j_gene: TRBJ1-2
CDR3aa: CASLPRDRGDSNYGYTF
CDR3nt: TGCGCCAGCTTGCCCCGGGACAGGGGCGATAGTAACTATGGCTACACCTTC

abundance: .
d_gene: .
v_gene: TRBV5-1
j_gene: TRBJ2-7
CDR3aa: CASSRGPSYEQYF
CDR3nt: TGCGCCAGCAGCCGAGGACCCTCCTACGAGCAGTACTTC

abundance: .
d_gene: .
v_gene: TRBV28
j_gene: TRBJ1-1
CDR3aa: CASSSTGLGNTEAFF
CDR3nt: TGTGCCAGCAGTTCAACAGGGTTGGGGAACACTGAAGCTTTCTTT

abundance: once
d_gene: .
v_gene: TRBV20-1
j_gene: TRBJ2-1
CDR3aa: CNAWGAGEQFF
CDR3nt: TGCAACGCCTGGGGGGCAGGTGAGCAGTTCTTC

abundance: .
d_gene: TRBD2
v_gene: TRBV27
j_gene: TRBJ2-7
CDR3aa: CASSTSGRAIYEQYF
CDR3nt: TGTGCCAGTTCGACTAGCGGGAGGGCCATCTACGAGCAGTACTTC

abundance: .
d_gene: .
v_gene: TRBV7-2
j_gene: TRBJ2-3
CDR3aa: CASSLVLVGTDTQYF
CDR3nt: TGTGCCAGCAGCTTAGTTCTCGTCGGGACAGATACGCAGTATTTT

abundance: .
d_gene: TRBD2
v_gene: TRBV27
j_gene: TRBJ2-4
CDR3aa: CASSSSGLAVDIQYF
CDR3nt: TGTGCCAGCAGTTCCTCGGGACTAGCGGTAGACATTCAGTACTTC

abundance: .
d_gene: TRBD1
v_gene: TRBV28
j_gene: TRBJ2-7
CDR3aa: CAILRGQGFGEQYF
CDR3nt: TGTGCCATCCTCCGGGGACAGGGTTTCGGCGAGCAGTACTTC

abundance: .
d_gene: .
v_gene: TRBV27
j_gene: TRBJ2-1
CDR3aa: CASSLVGSVNEQFF
CDR3nt: TGTGCCAGCAGTTTGGTCGGGAGTGTGAATGAGCAGTTCTTC

abundance: .
d_gene: TRBD1
v_gene: TRBV19
j_gene: TRBJ2-5
CDR3aa: CASSQGQAEQYF
CDR3nt: TGTGCCAGTAGTCAGGGACAGGCGGAGCAGTACTTC